This T cell receptor beta chain was documented in a study of cytomegalovirus exposure and HLA in healthy donors. Overall study: The 120 or so validation repertoires were reported in a later analysis to have been generated on the same platform as the roughly 670 first-cohort repertoires. Regarding the study as a whole: Rare TCR sequences predominated, though certain public TCRs were found in many donors. Cytomegalovirus association was listed for under 200 TCR beta chains. Subsequent analysis found a tendency for first-cohort TCR clusters to co-occur within the 95 to 150 validation repertoires.

This CDR3 region has 13 residues. The germline V gene encodes CDR1 SQVTM and CDR2 ANQGSEA. After removal of 5 bases from V and 5 bases from J, the junction contained 5 bases not matched to a gene. The data were produced by immunoSEQ multiplex PCR, yet TCRdb's version contains in-frame clones alone and is incomplete. The sample lists roughly 330,000 clones; around 87% were seen once. Concerning this clone: Its specificity is unknown.

The J gene is TRBJ2-1, the V gene TRBV29-1, with 8 bases lining up with TRBD1. The sequenced material came from PBMCs. The clonotype comes from a woman in her twenties or thirties in good health and CMV-seropositive. The CDR3 protein is CSVRPDRDNEQFF. In nucleotides, the CDR3 is TGCAGCGTTCGGCCGGACAGGGACAATGAGCAGTTCTTC.